This T cell receptor beta chain was sequenced for a study of blood T cell repertoires in COVID-19. Donors of Cohort 3 who recovered were those that had two negative PCRs, clearance, or symptom resolution. Method: immunoSEQ multiplex PCR; TCRdb's copy keeps in-frame clones and lacks some. This table has hundreds of thousands of clones, roughly nine tenths appearing once. CDR1 and CDR2 (germline): SEHNR, FQNEAQ (reference sequence). CDR3 length equals 14 residues. J was trimmed by 7 bases and V by 5 bases; bases with no gene match: 7. This TCR was recovered from a man between 60 and 75 years old who had recovered from COVID-19. Sequenced sample: PBMCs or T cells enriched from blood (not recorded which). This sequence joins TRBV7-9 and TRBJ2-7, with 11 bases fitting TRBD1. The DNA for the CDR3 is TGTGCCAGCAGCCCGGACAGGGGGCATCATGAGCAGTACTTC. Translating it yields CASSPDRGHHEQYF.